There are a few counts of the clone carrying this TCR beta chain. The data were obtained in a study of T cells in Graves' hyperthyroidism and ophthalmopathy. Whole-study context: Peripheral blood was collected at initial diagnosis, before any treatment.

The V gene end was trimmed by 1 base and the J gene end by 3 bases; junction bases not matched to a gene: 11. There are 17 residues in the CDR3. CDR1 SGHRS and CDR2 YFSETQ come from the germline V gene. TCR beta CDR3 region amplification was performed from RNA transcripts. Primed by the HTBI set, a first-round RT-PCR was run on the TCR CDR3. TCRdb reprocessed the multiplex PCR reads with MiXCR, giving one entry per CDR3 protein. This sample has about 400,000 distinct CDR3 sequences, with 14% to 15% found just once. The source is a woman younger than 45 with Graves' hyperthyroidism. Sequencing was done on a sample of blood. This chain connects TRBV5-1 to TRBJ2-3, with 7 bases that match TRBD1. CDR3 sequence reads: CASSLPREGAWTDTQYF. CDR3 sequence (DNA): TGCGCCAGCAGCTTGCCGAGAGAGGGGGCTTGGACAGATACGCAGTATTTT. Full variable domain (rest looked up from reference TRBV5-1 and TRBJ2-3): KAGVTQTPRYLIKTRGQQVTLSCSPISGHRSVSWYQQTPGQGLQFLFEYFSETQRNKGNFPGRFSGRQFSNSRSEMNVSTLELGDSALYLCASSLPREGAWTDTQYFGPGTRLTVL.